This T cell receptor beta chain was recovered during a study of blood T cell repertoires in COVID-19. Overall study: Both acute and convalescent COVID-19 samples were obtained from the United States, Italy and Spain.

Original processing notes: Reference gene primer amplification gave estimated nucleated cell counts. Method: immunoSEQ multiplex PCR; TCRdb's copy keeps in-frame clones and lacks some. The V and J calls and clone size were taken over from that table, and D and trimming were inferred from the DNA. There are some 100,000 clones in the sample; 88% occur only once, and about 5% lies in the top ten. The V end lost 4 bases, the J end lost 0 bases, and 7 bases lay between the germline ends. The CDR3 runs 14 residues. Germline assignment: CDR1 SGDLS and CDR2 YYNGEE. What was sequenced was peripheral blood. The gene calls are TRBV9 and TRBJ1-4, with D unclear. This TCR was sampled from a woman over 75 with active COVID-19. The CDR3 loop reads CASSFQSTNEKLFF. The CDR3 region has the DNA TGTGCCAGCAGCTTTCAATCAACTAATGAAAAACTGTTTTTT.